Each of the 3 T cell receptor beta chains below was sequenced from the same sample in a study of blood T cell repertoires in COVID-19 (dated by TCRdb to between 2020 and 2021). Library method: the immunoSEQ multiplex PCR assay. This is the immuneACCESS table as TCRdb keeps it, with only in-frame sequences that have V and J called. A part of the clones is gone; compared with another copy, unresolved V genes explain less than half, and the rest is unexplained. The sample records 200,000 to 300,000 clones, just under 85% of which are singletons. Approximately 10% of the sample lies in the top ten. What was sequenced was peripheral blood. Receptors originate from a woman older than 75 with acute or convalescent COVID-19.

V and J are TRBV7-6 and TRBJ1-6, with a tentative D call TRBD1 (5 bases). V lost 1 base and J lost 7, with 11 bases in between. The germline V gene encodes CDR1 SGHVS and CDR2 FNYEAQ. The CDR3 covers 15 residues. The CDR3 region has the DNA TGTGCCAGCAGCTTAGAACCCCGGGGGAATTCACCCCTCCACTTT. This translates into CASSLEPRGNSPLHF.

V and J are TRBV28 and TRBJ2-1; TRBD2 matches at 7 bases. V gave up 2 bases and J gave up 1 base; unmatched junction bases: 2. The V gene's germline CDR1 is MDHEN and CDR2 SYDVKM. This CDR3 contains 15 residues. The CDR3 region is CASSLRRGSYNEQFF. The CDR3 DNA is TGTGCCAGCAGTTTAAGGCGGGGGTCCTACAATGAGCAGTTCTTC.

This chain joins TRBV30 and TRBJ1-2, with no clear D. From germline, CDR1 is GTSNPN and CDR2 SVGIG (reference sequence). The CDR3 is 13 residues long. V lost 4 bases and J lost 0, with 9 bases in between. The CDR3 sequence is CAWNGGPNYGYTF. DNA for the CDR3: TGTGCCTGGAATGGAGGCCCTAACTATGGCTACACCTTC.